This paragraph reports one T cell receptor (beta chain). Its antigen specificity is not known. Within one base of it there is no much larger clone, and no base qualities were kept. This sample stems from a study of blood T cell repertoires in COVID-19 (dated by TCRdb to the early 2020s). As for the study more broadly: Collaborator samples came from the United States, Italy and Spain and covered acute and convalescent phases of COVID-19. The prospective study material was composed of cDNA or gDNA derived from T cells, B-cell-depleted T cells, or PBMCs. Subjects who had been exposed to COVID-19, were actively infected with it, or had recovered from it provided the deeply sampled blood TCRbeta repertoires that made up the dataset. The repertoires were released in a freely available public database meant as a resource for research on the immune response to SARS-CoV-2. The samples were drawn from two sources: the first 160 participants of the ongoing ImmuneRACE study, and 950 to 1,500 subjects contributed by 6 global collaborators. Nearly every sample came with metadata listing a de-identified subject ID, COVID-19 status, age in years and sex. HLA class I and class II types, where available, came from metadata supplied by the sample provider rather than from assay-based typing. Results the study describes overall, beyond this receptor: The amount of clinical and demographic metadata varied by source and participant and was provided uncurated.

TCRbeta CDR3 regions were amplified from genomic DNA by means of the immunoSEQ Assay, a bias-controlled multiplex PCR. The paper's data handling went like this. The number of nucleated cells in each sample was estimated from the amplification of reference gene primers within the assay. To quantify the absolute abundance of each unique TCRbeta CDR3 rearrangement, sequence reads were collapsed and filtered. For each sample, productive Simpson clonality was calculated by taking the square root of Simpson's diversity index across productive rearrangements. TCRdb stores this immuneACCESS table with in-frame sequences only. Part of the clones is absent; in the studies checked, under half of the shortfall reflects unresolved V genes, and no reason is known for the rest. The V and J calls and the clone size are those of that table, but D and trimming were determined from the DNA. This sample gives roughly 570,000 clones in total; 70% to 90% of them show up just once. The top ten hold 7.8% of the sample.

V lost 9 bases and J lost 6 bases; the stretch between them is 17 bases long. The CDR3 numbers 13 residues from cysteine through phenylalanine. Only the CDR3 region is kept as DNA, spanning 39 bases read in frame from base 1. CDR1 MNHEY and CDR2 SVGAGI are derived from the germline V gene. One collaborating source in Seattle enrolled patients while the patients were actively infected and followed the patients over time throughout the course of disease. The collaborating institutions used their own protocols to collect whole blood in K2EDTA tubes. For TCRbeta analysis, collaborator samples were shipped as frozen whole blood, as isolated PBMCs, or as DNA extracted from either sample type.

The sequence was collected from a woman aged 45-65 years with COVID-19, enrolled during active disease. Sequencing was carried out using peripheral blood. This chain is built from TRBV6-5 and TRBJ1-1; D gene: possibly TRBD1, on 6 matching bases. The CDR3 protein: CASLTGGGAEAFF. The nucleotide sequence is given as TGTGCCAGTCTTACGGGGGGCGGCGCTGAAGCTTTCTTT.